This TCR beta chain comes out of a study of T cell responses to AZD1222 COVID-19 vaccine (dated by TCRdb to 2020 to 2023). Turning to the overall study: TCR sequencing covered over 230 trial participants: 200 to 220 given two doses of AZD1222 and 26 given two doses of MenACWY control vaccine. Trial participants were enrolled by age into subgroups of 18-55, 56-69 and 70-plus years, and around 150, 29 and 61 TCR-sequenced participants, respectively, were included in these subgroups.

From cysteine to phenylalanine, the CDR3 is 14 amino acids long. This entry keeps only the CDR3 DNA: 42 bases, framed from base 1. CDR1 is given as MGHRA and CDR2 as YSYEKL, both from the germline V gene. V trim: 2 bases; J trim: 2 bases; unmatched bases: 2. On the study overall, not on this receptor specifically: Reportedly, almost half of the unique spike-specific TCRs recognized epitopes lying outside the regions that are mutated in the B.1.351 and B.1.1.7 variants. Because no day 14 peak-response samples were available, repertoires were characterized only after the peak T cell response. Vaccine-associated CD4 TCRs spanned the whole spike protein, with dominant responses in regions 160-218 and 743-854. Conclusions about previously exposed vaccinees are limited, since just five to seven AZD1222 recipients were seropositive for SARS-CoV-2 at baseline. After two AZD1222 doses, spike-specific TCR breadth and depth were significantly higher than at day 0 and than in MenACWY recipients. The 56-69-year group was small, and its depth increase did not reach significance, likely because of low power. Participants were mostly white British, with more females than males. The authors suggested clonal diversity may have been underestimated.

As concerns this clone: The antigen it binds to is not known. No much larger clonotype is one base removed from it; base qualities were not supplied.

The CDR3 regions of human TCRbeta chains were analyzed by immunosequencing. The authors' pipeline ran thus. TCRs in the repertoires were matched against a reference library of SARS-CoV-2-specific TCRs that had been generated with the MIRA antigen-specificity platform. Breadth was defined as the fraction of unique TCRs that were SARS-CoV-2-associated. Depth was defined as the fraction of total T cells that were SARS-CoV-2-associated. Using the MIRA data, each spike-specific TCR was mapped to the spike region that the TCR reacts to and placed in a CD4 or CD8 class. Log10-transformed breadth and depth values were compared by one-way ANOVA with Sidak's multiple comparisons tests. Entries here come from immuneACCESS through TCRdb and include only in-frame sequences with V and J called. Some clones fail to appear in such tables; in the studies checked, an unresolved V gene covers under half of the shortfall, and the cause of the remainder is unknown. V and J calls and clone size are copied from that table; D and trimming were computed from the DNA. The sample table records 30,000 to 50,000 clones; roughly 88% of these occur just once. 26% of the sample goes to the ten largest clones.

The time point label, as the study defines it: about 28 days (+/-7) after the second vaccine dose. What this sample's treatment or condition label stands for: meningococcal conjugate vaccine given as trial control. Vaccinee samples were obtained from the UK trials COV001 and COV002, which included a single-blind randomized controlled phase 2/3 trial of AZD1222 (ChAdOx1 nCoV-19) in healthy adults. For TCRbeta chain sequencing, PBMC samples were collected from trial participants at day 0 and at day 28 after the second dose. Sequencing was performed on peripheral blood, taken 28 days after the second dose of the MenACWY control vaccine. This clonotype was sampled from an adult who received the MenACWY meningococcal vaccine as a control. The chain uses TRBV4-1 and TRBJ2-7, with 8 bases aligning to TRBD2. The bases are TGCGCCAGCAGCCAACCGGGACTAGCCTACGAGCAGTACTTC. Its amino acids are CASSQPGLAYEQYF.